Following are 21 T cell receptor beta chains from one sample sequenced in a study of cytomegalovirus exposure and HLA in healthy donors. Primers for the PCR totalled 60 Vbeta and 13 Jbeta. The protocol was immunoSEQ multiplex PCR, while the TCRdb copy is restricted to in-frame clones and leaves out a portion. The sample records some 190,000 clones, less than 85% being singletons. The sequenced sample was PBMCs. The receptors come from a man between 25 and 39 years old in good health and CMV-seropositive.

This sequence joins TRBV6-1 and TRBJ1-4; 8 nucleotides agree with TRBD1. The germline gives CDR1 MNHNS, CDR2 SASEGT. V lost 5 bases, J lost 17 bases, and 19 bases stayed unmatched. This CDR3 is 15 amino acids long. The CDR3 is CASSKQGAISTSPFF. The DNA for the CDR3 is TGTGCCAGCAGTAAGCAGGGGGCAATATCCACATCCCCCTTTTTT.

The V gene is TRBV7-8, the J gene TRBJ2-5, with 7 nucleotides matching TRBD1. Germline CDR1 is SGHVS and CDR2 is FQNEAQ. This CDR3 has 15 residues. V was pared by 1 base and J by 7 bases, with 9 bases of the junction left unmatched. CDR3 nucleotides: TGTGCCAGCAGCTTAGACAGGGGCTCCGGAGGGACCCAGTACTTC. Amino acid sequence: CASSLDRGSGGTQYF. Using reference TRBV7-8 and TRBJ2-5 for the parts outside the CDR3, the full variable domain is GAGVSQSPRYKVAKRGQDVALRCDPISGHVSLFWYQQALGQGPEFLTYFQNEAQLDKSGLPSDRFFAERPEGSVSTLKIQRTQQEDSAVYLCASSLDRGSGGTQYFGPGTRLLVL.

This sequence joins TRBV7-9 and TRBJ2-5, with 7 bases fitting TRBD2. V gave up 3 bases and J gave up 7 bases; unmatched junction bases: 2. The CDR3 covers 12 residues. Germline loops: CDR1 SEHNR, CDR2 FQNEAQ (reference sequence). The CDR3 spells CASSFREGTQYF. CDR3 coding DNA: TGTGCCAGCAGCTTTAGGGAGGGGACCCAGTACTTC.

J is TRBJ1-2 and V is TRBV27, with 10 nucleotides matching TRBD1. The trim removed 6 bases at V and 6 bases at J, leaving 7 bases unmatched. Germline V CDR1 and CDR2: MNHEY, SMNVEV (reference sequence). The length of the CDR3 is 14 residues. The CDR3 coding sequence is TGTGCCAGCAGCCGCGCGGGACAGGGGAATGGCTACACCTTC. Translating it yields CASSRAGQGNGYTF.

The V and J genes are TRBV28 and TRBJ2-7, with 14 bases aligning to TRBD2. V trimming: 3 bases; J trimming: 1 base; junction bases outside the gene matches: 14. The CDR3 covers 20 residues. Germline V gene sequence: CDR1 MDHEN, CDR2 SYDVKM. The CDR3 DNA reads as TGTGCCAGCAGTTTCCCCAAAACCGGGACTAGCGGGAGTTCATCCTACGAGCAGTACTTC. It is translated as CASSFPKTGTSGSSSYEQYF.

The CDR3 DNA reads as TGCAGCGTTGGTACGGGAGGGACAGCTGAGCAGTTCTTC. This encodes CSVGTGGTAEQFF. The rearrangement joins TRBV29-1 to TRBJ2-1; the D gene is possibly TRBD2 (8 bases). The CDR3 covers 13 residues. The germline gives CDR1 SQVTM, CDR2 ANQGSEA. Trimming took 4 bases from V and 9 from J, leaving 16 bases between them.

The rearrangement joins TRBV7-3 to TRBJ1-5, with D tentatively TRBD1 (5 bases). Germline V lookup: CDR1 SGHTA, CDR2 FQGTGA. The CDR3 length is 14 residues. V was pared by 5 bases and J by 0 bases, with 8 bases between. CDR3 coding DNA: TGTGCCAGCAGCGACAGTTATAGCAATCAGCCCCAGCATTTT. Protein sequence: CASSDSYSNQPQHF.

The rearrangement uses TRBV4-2 and TRBJ2-3; D is perhaps TRBD1 (5 bases). CDR1 and CDR2 (germline): LGHNA, YNFKEQ. The V and J ends lost 0 bases and 5 bases respectively, with 6 bases between them. The CDR3 contains 13 residues. CDR3 in DNA: TGTGCCAGCAGCCAAGACCAGGGAGATACGCAGTATTTT. It codes for CASSQDQGDTQYF.

In this sample, this clone turned up a few times. This chain uses TRBV18 with TRBJ2-5, with a weak D call TRBD2 (6 bases). The ends were cut back, 3 bases at V and 4 bases at J, with 9 bases in the middle. The CDR3 loop spans 13 amino acids. Germline V gene sequence: CDR1 KGHSH, CDR2 LQKENI. The CDR3 spells CASSPGGGETQYF. Written as DNA, the CDR3 is TGTGCCAGCTCACCGGGGGGAGGAGAGACCCAGTACTTC.

This clone was seen only once. The V call is TRBV29-1, the J call TRBJ1-2, with D tentatively TRBD1 (6 bases). Germline-derived CDR1 and CDR2 are SQVTM and ANQGSEA. Trimming shortened V by 7 bases and J by 4 bases, and 16 bases separated the two germline ends. This CDR3 has 13 residues. This CDR3 reads CSALGGSTYGYTF. In DNA, the CDR3 is TGCAGCGCCCTAGGGGGATCAACCTATGGCTACACCTTC.

The chain uses TRBV5-1 and TRBJ1-1; the D is unclear. This CDR3 spans 15 amino acids. Germline assignment: CDR1 SGHRS and CDR2 YFSETQ. Trimming took off 0 bases at V and 0 bases at J, with 9 bases between the two ends. The DNA of the CDR3 is TGCGCCAGCAGCTTGGACAGCTTGCTGAACACTGAAGCTTTCTTT. Its protein is CASSLDSLLNTEAFF.

This chain uses TRBV5-8 with TRBJ1-1; no firm D call. V lost 9 bases and J lost 2, with 14 bases in between. Looked up from germline, CDR1 is SGHTS and CDR2 is YDEGEE. The CDR3 extends over 13 amino acids. CDR3 bases: TGTGCCACCCCCCGAAAGCGAAACACTGAAGCTTTCTTT. It specifies CATPRKRNTEAFF. The full variable domain, completed using reference TRBV5-8 and TRBJ1-1, is EAGVTQSPTHLIKTRGQQATLRCSPISGHTSVYWYQQALGLGLQFLLWYDEGEERNRGNFPPRFSGRQFPNYSSELNVNALELEDSALYLCATPRKRNTEAFFGQGTRLTVV.

This rearrangement joins TRBV2 to TRBJ2-1; D uncertain. CDR1 is SNHLY, CDR2 FYNNEI, per germline. V lost 7 bases, J lost 8 bases, and 15 bases lay in between. The CDR3 has 13 amino acids. DNA of the CDR3: TGTGCCAGCAAGCCGTCCACTAAACATGAGCAGTTCTTC. Residues: CASKPSTKHEQFF.

Concerning this clone: Its ends do not fully match the called genes, so a read error is possible. The chain has TRBV7-2 and TRBJ2-4, with a weak D call TRBD1 (5 bases). From germline, CDR1 is SGHTA and CDR2 FQGNSA. The CDR3 loop spans 12 amino acids. This CDR3 is CASSAVGAPSHF. Here the CDR3 DNA reads TGTGCCAGCAGCGCCGTAGGGGCCCCAAGTCACTTC.

The chain employs TRBV28 and TRBJ2-7; the match to TRBD2 covers 8 bases. With V trimmed by 6 bases and J by 3 bases, 10 bases remained unmatched. This CDR3 region has 15 residues. Germline values: CDR1 MDHEN, CDR2 SYDVKM. The DNA of the CDR3 is TGTGCCAGCAGCTCGGCGGGAGGAGGGGGCTACGAGCAGTACTTC. It specifies CASSSAGGGGYEQYF.

This chain links TRBV7-2 with TRBJ2-7; tentatively, D is TRBD2 (6 bases). The CDR3 loop spans 17 amino acids. The ends were cut back, 2 bases at V and 3 bases at J, with 20 bases in the middle. Looked up from germline, CDR1 is SGHTA and CDR2 is FQGNSA. In DNA, the CDR3 is TGTGCCAGCAGCTTAAACCCCCCTCGGGCGGACTACTACGAGCAGTACTTC. Translating gives CASSLNPPRADYYEQYF.

The gene calls are TRBV7-2 and TRBJ1-3; D is ambiguous. The V gene's germline CDR1 is SGHTA and CDR2 FQGNSA. Trimming cost V 1 base and J 0 bases, with 10 bases left between them. CDR3 length: 16 amino acids. The CDR3 coding sequence is TGTGCCAGCAGCTTAGATCCGGTAAACTCTGGAAACACCATATATTTT. This encodes CASSLDPVNSGNTIYF.

On this clone itself: The junction departs from germline at one end; a sequencing error may be responsible. The chain has TRBV7-9 and TRBJ2-7; TRBD1 matches at 9 bases. CDR3 size: 15 residues. CDR1 SEHNR and CDR2 FQNEAQ come from the germline V gene (reference sequence). In DNA form, the CDR3 reads TGTTCCAGCAGCTTACTGGGACAGGGAAAGTACGAGCAGTACTTC. Protein: CSSSLLGQGKYEQYF.

CDR3 sequence (DNA): TGTGCCACCAGCGGACAGGGGAACCAAGAGACCCAGTACTTC. Residues: CATSGQGNQETQYF. The rearrangement links TRBV15 to TRBJ2-5, with 9 bases identical to TRBD1. The junction had 1 base not matched to a gene; V was cut back by 5 bases and J by 0 bases. Germline CDR1 reads LNHNV; CDR2 reads YYDKDF (reference sequence). The CDR3 totals 14 residues. The full variable domain, in which reference TRBV15 and TRBJ2-5 provide the parts outside the CDR3, is DAMVIQNPRYQVTQFGKPVTLSCSQTLNHNVMYWYQQKSSQAPKLLFHYYDKDFNNEADTPDNFQSRRPNTSFCFLDIRSPGLGDTAMYLCATSGQGNQETQYFGPGTRLLVL.

V is TRBV11-2 and J is TRBJ1-2; D is uncertain. Germline V gene data show CDR1 as SGHAT and CDR2 as FQNNGV. The CDR3 contains 12 residues. Trimming took off 4 bases at V and 8 bases at J, with 11 bases between the two ends. CDR3 nucleotide sequence: TGTGCCAGCAGCTGGGGAGAGAGAGGCTACACCTTC. It yields the protein CASSWGERGYTF.

The rearrangement uses TRBV15 and TRBJ2-7; 7 positions agree with TRBD2. V dropped 0 bases and J dropped 6; count of bases not matched to a gene: 2. Germline-derived CDR1 and CDR2 are LNHNV and YYDKDF (reference sequence). The CDR3 length is 13 residues. The CDR3 DNA reads as TGTGCCACCAGCAGAGATCCGGGGGGCGAGCAGTACTTC. This encodes CATSRDPGGEQYF.